Listed below are T cell receptor beta chains from one sample, sequenced in a study of T cells in Graves' hyperthyroidism and ophthalmopathy. TCRdb independently ran MiXCR on the multiplex PCR reads; one entry per CDR3 protein. The table records around 380,000 distinct CDR3 sequences, roughly 13% of them present only once. The sequencing input was blood. The receptors were gathered from a man aged 30 to 45 with Graves' hyperthyroidism that later progressed to Graves' ophthalmopathy. The CDR3 runs from the conserved cysteine through the conserved F or W. The order of the fields is clone size, D gene, J gene, V gene, CDR3 protein, CDR3 DNA. A D gene is named only where the DNA matches it firmly. Clone size is shown for a subset of rows, as once, few, many or a class of expanded clone.

many | NA | TRBJ1-2 | TRBV10-3 | CAISELWGGGYTF | TGTGCCATCAGTGAGCTATGGGGAGGAGGCTACACCTTC
many | NA | TRBJ1-2 | TRBV28 | CASSFGEITNYGYTF | TGTGCCAGCAGTTTCGGAGAGATAACTAACTATGGCTACACCTTC
NA | TRBD1 | TRBJ2-5 | TRBV7-2 | CASSPWGQTQETQYF | TGTGCCAGCAGCCCTTGGGGACAGACTCAAGAGACCCAGTACTTC
many | NA | TRBJ1-5 | TRBV2 | CARRTRLSNQPQHF | TGTGCCAGGCGAACACGGCTGAGCAATCAGCCCCAGCATTTT
many | NA | TRBJ1-5 | TRBV7-3 | CASSDSAHQPQHF | TGTGCCAGCAGCGACAGTGCCCATCAGCCCCAGCATTTT
many | TRBD2 | TRBJ2-7 | TRBV20-1 | CSAPGLAGAGEQYF | TGCAGTGCTCCAGGACTAGCGGGGGCTGGGGAGCAGTACTTC
NA | TRBD1 | TRBJ1-1 | TRBV6-2/TRBV6-3 | CASRQDRGNTEAFF | TGTGCCAGCAGGCAGGACAGGGGGAACACTGAAGCTTTCTTT
NA | NA | TRBJ2-6 | TRBV24-1 | CATAGVWGTSRSGANVLTF | TGTGCCACCGCTGGTGTGTGGGGGACATCCCGCTCTGGGGCCAACGTCCTGACTTTC
NA | NA | TRBJ2-1 | TRBV10-3 | CAISEEGTAYNEQFF | TGTGCCATCAGTGAGGAGGGGACCGCCTACAATGAGCAGTTCTTC
many | NA | TRBJ1-3 | TRBV5-1 | CASSLLESGNTIYF | TGCGCCAGCAGCTTGCTCGAATCTGGAAACACCATATATTTT
NA | NA | TRBJ1-6 | TRBV6-1 | CASSPGGLTLHF | TGTGCCAGCAGTCCCGGGGGGCTGACCCTCCACTTT
many | NA | TRBJ1-5 | TRBV28 | CASSSNHRPQHF | TGTGCCAGCAGTTCCAATCACCGGCCCCAGCATTTT
NA | NA | TRBJ1-6 | TRBV3-1 | CASTPQGSYNSPLHF | TGTGCCTCTACCCCTCAGGGTTCCTATAATTCACCCCTCCACTTT
few | NA | TRBJ2-5 | TRBV3-1 | CASSPDSGARETQYF | TGTGCCAGCAGCCCTGACTCAGGTGCAAGGGAGACCCAGTACTTC
few | TRBD1 | TRBJ2-6 | TRBV5-1 | CASSIRDRAYSGANVLTF | TGCGCCAGCAGCATAAGGGACAGGGCCTACTCTGGGGCCAACGTCCTGACTTTC
NA | NA | TRBJ1-6 | TRBV14 | CASSQSDGSSYNSPLHF | TGTGCCAGCAGCCAGTCGGATGGGAGCTCCTATAATTCACCCCTCCACTTT